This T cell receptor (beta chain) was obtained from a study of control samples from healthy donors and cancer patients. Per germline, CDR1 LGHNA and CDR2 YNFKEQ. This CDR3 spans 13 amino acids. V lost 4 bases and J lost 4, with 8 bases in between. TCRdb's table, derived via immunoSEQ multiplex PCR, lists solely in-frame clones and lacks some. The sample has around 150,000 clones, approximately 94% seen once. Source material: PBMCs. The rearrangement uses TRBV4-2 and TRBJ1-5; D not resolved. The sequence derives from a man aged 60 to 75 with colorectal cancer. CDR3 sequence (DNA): TGTGCCAGCAGCCCCCGACCGAATCAGCCCCAGCATTTT. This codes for CASSPRPNQPQHF.